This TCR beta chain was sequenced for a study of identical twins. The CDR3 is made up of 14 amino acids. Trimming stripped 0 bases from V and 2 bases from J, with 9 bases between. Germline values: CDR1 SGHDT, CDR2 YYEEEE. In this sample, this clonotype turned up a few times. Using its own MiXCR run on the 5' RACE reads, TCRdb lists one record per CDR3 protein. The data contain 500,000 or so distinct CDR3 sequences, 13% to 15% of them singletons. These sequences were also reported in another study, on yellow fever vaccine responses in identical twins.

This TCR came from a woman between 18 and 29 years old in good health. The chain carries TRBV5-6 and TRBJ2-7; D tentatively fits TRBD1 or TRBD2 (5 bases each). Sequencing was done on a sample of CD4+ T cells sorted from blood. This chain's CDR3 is CASSLAVGAYEQYF. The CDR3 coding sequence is TGTGCCAGCAGCTTGGCCGTGGGGGCCTACGAGCAGTACTTC.